This T cell receptor beta chain derives from a study of CD8+ T cells in alopecia areata. Study results and caveats: In lesional scalp, particularly from alopecia totalis/universalis, clonality was higher than in normal scalp.

Germline V CDR1 and CDR2: SGHAT, FQDESV (reference sequence). The V and J ends lost 5 bases and 0 bases, in that order; junction bases with no gene match: 9. The length of the CDR3 is 17 residues. Isolation of CD4+ and CD8+ T cells from PBMCs was achieved by sorting. With respect to this clone: Its antigen remains unidentified.

Extraction of RNA preceded its reverse transcription into cDNA, which served as the sequencing template. Sequenced by immunoSEQ multiplex PCR; TCRdb stores in-frame clones only, minus some. The sample contains around 100,000 clones, 55% of which appear only once. The receptor was derived from a human donor in good health. The specimen sequenced was CD4+ T cells sorted from blood. The chain recombines TRBV11-1 with TRBJ2-1; 8 nucleotides agree with TRBD1. The CDR3 sequence: CASSPWTGIYSYNEQFF. DNA of the CDR3: TGTGCCAGCAGCCCGTGGACAGGGATTTACTCCTACAATGAGCAGTTCTTC.